This T cell receptor (beta chain) was captured in a study of T cell changes during pregnancy in multiple sclerosis. The CDR3 consists of 12 residues. V was shortened by 5 bases and J by 9 bases, with 12 bases between the two germline ends. Germline lookup yields CDR1 SGHNT and CDR2 YENEEA. Assay used: immunoSEQ multiplex PCR; TCRdb lists only in-frame clones, some missing. The table shows tens of thousands of clones, with roughly 94% occurring only once. The rearrangement uses TRBV11-3 and TRBJ2-3, with D perhaps matching TRBD1 (7 bases). The sample was CD4+ T cells from peripheral blood mononuclear cells, taken in the second trimester of pregnancy. This clonotype was sampled from a female donor with multiple sclerosis, enrolled in a pregnancy study. CDR3 bases: TGTGCCAGCAGCCGCCAGGGGGGCACGCAGTATTTT. Translation: CASSRQGGTQYF. Supplemented by reference TRBV11-3 and TRBJ2-3, the full variable domain reads EAGVVQSPRYKIIEKKQPVAFWCNPISGHNTLYWYLQNLGQGPELLIRYENEEAVDDSQLPKDRFSAERLKGVDSTLKIQPAELGDSAVYLCASSRQGGTQYFGPGTRLTVL.